These T cell receptor beta chains were read from a single sample in a study of cytomegalovirus exposure and HLA in healthy donors. Sequenced by immunoSEQ multiplex PCR; TCRdb stores in-frame clones only, minus some. Of approximately 200,000 clones in the sample, approximately 80% were seen once. Sequencing was performed on PBMCs. These TCRs come from a woman aged 25 to 39 in good health and CMV-seropositive. Both conserved end residues are part of each CDR3. Each record gives: J gene, D gene, V gene, clone size, CDR3 protein, CDR3 DNA. D genes are given only for firm matches. Some rows mark clone size as missing; the rest say once, few, many or name a class of expanded clone.

TRBJ1-1,TRBD1,TRBV27,NA,CASSPTVAGGATAFF,TGTGCCAGCAGTCCGACGGTGGCAGGGGGCGCGACGGCTTTCTTT
TRBJ2-1,NA,TRBV6-1,NA,CASSALTGSEQFF,TGTGCCAGCAGTGCTTTAACAGGGAGTGAGCAGTTCTTC
TRBJ2-7,NA,TRBV30,NA,CAHTRRGSYEQYF,TGTGCCCACACCCGGCGGGGCTCCTACGAGCAGTACTTC
TRBJ1-2,TRBD1,TRBV5-1,NA,CASSLGQAQGGYTF,TGCGCCAGCAGCTTAGGACAGGCTCAGGGTGGCTACACCTTC
TRBJ2-3,TRBD2,TRBV29-1,NA,CSGGLAGHTDTQYF,TGCAGCGGGGGTCTAGCGGGCCACACAGATACGCAGTATTTT
TRBJ1-5,NA,TRBV19,NA,CASSRLGGNQPQHF,TGTGCCAGTAGCAGATTAGGGGGCAATCAGCCCCAGCATTTT
TRBJ2-7,NA,TRBV7-8,NA,CASSPWDSEQYF,TGTGCCAGCAGCCCATGGGACTCCGAGCAGTACTTC
TRBJ2-1,NA,TRBV5-4,once,CASSLTGRVVDEQFF,TGTGCCAGCAGCTTGACAGGGAGGGTGGTCGATGAGCAGTTCTTC
TRBJ2-4,TRBD2,TRBV5-1,NA,CASSTTSGRALQYF,TGCGCCAGCAGCACCACTAGCGGGAGGGCTCTTCAGTACTTC
TRBJ1-2,NA,TRBV2,few,CASRMTENYGYTF,TGTGCCAGCAGGATGACAGAAAACTATGGCTACACCTTC
TRBJ1-5,NA,TRBV6-1,NA,CASSEARGSGQPQHF,TGTGCCAGCAGTGAAGCGCGGGGTTCGGGTCAGCCCCAGCATTTT
TRBJ1-5,NA,TRBV2,NA,CASSGGGSNQPQHF,TGTGCCAGCAGTGGGGGGGGATCCAATCAGCCCCAGCATTTT
TRBJ1-2,TRBD1,TRBV11-2,NA,CASSFLGTGQGYTF,TGTGCCAGCAGCTTCCTCGGGACAGGTCAGGGCTACACCTTC
TRBJ1-1,NA,TRBV14,NA,CASSPSRGGTEAFF,TGTGCCAGCAGCCCAAGCCGCGGGGGCACTGAAGCTTTCTTT
TRBJ1-1,NA,TRBV10-3,NA,CAITGGTGTEAFF,TGTGCCATCACGGGGGGGACGGGGACTGAAGCTTTCTTT
TRBJ2-7,NA,TRBV7-8,NA,CASSLQGEQYF,TGTGCCAGCAGCTTACAGGGCGAGCAGTACTTC
TRBJ2-7,TRBD2,TRBV27,once,CASSPPGSGSWYEQYF,TGTGCCAGCAGTCCCCCGGGTAGCGGGAGTTGGTACGAGCAGTACTTC
TRBJ2-1,TRBD1,TRBV28,NA,CASSSGQGAYNEQFF,TGTGCCAGCAGTTCAGGACAGGGGGCCTACAATGAGCAGTTCTTC
TRBJ1-2,TRBD1,TRBV30,NA,CAWTPGTANYGYTF,TGTGCCTGGACCCCCGGGACAGCTAACTATGGCTACACCTTC
TRBJ2-5,NA,TRBV29-1,NA,CSSTRQQETQYF,TGCAGCTCCACTAGACAACAAGAGACCCAGTACTTC
TRBJ2-1,NA,TRBV5-1,once,CASSLVGGNEQFF,TGCGCCAGCAGCTTGGTCGGGGGAAATGAGCAGTTCTTC
TRBJ2-1,TRBD2,TRBV9,NA,CASSVAPSGRWNEQFF,TGTGCCAGCAGCGTAGCCCCTAGCGGGAGGTGGAATGAGCAGTTCTTC
TRBJ2-3,TRBD2,TRBV18,NA,CASSPTSTGLAFFAQYF,TGTGCCAGCTCACCGACCTCTACGGGACTAGCCTTTTTTGCGCAGTATTTT
TRBJ1-1,NA,TRBV6-5,few,CASILRSEAFF,TGTGCCAGCATCCTACGGAGTGAAGCTTTCTTT
TRBJ2-1,TRBD2,TRBV6-6,NA,CASSPSGRAQEQFF,TGTGCCAGCAGTCCTAGCGGGAGGGCCCAGGAGCAGTTCTTC
TRBJ2-7,NA,TRBV6-5,once,CASIPSGSSYEQYF,TGTGCCAGCATTCCCTCGGGGAGCTCCTACGAGCAGTACTTC
TRBJ1-1,NA,TRBV9,NA,CASSRHSEGTEAFF,TGTGCCAGCAGCAGACACTCCGAGGGCACTGAAGCTTTCTTT
TRBJ2-7,TRBD1,TRBV6-6,NA,CASSSPGTENYEQYF,TGTGCCAGCAGTTCTCCCGGGACAGAAAACTACGAGCAGTACTTC
TRBJ2-7,TRBD1,TRBV19,NA,CASSKGTGGSYEQYF,TGTGCCAGTAGTAAAGGGACAGGGGGGTCCTACGAGCAGTACTTC
TRBJ1-2,TRBD1,TRBV5-4,NA,CASSSRRGLDYGYTF,TGTGCCAGCAGCTCGCGAAGGGGGCTTGACTATGGCTACACCTTC
TRBJ1-5,NA,TRBV5-1,NA,CASSSSTREDGQPQHF,TGCGCCAGCTCCAGCTCCACCAGGGAGGATGGACAGCCCCAGCATTTT
TRBJ2-1,TRBD2,TRBV19,few,CASSLLAGRESEQFF,TGTGCCAGTAGTCTCTTAGCGGGAAGGGAATCTGAGCAGTTCTTC
TRBJ2-2,TRBD1,TRBV11-2,NA,CASSFATGTGGTGELFF,TGTGCCAGCAGCTTTGCAACCGGGACAGGGGGCACCGGGGAGCTGTTTTTT
TRBJ1-2,NA,TRBV28,NA,CASSLSLVGQGYGYTF,TGTGCCAGCAGTTTATCTCTCGTAGGGCAGGGGTATGGCTACACCTTC
TRBJ2-2,NA,TRBV5-6,NA,CASSFYNTGELFF,TGTGCCAGCAGCTTCTACAACACCGGGGAGCTGTTTTTT
TRBJ2-7,TRBD2,TRBV6-5,NA,CASSYSLAGTYEQYF,TGTGCCAGCAGTTACTCACTAGCGGGTACCTACGAGCAGTACTTC
TRBJ1-3,NA,TRBV29-1,NA,CSVGITGSGNTIYF,TGCAGCGTTGGAATAACAGGCTCTGGAAACACCATATATTTT
TRBJ1-1,NA,TRBV19,NA,CASSPQGKNTEAFF,TGTGCCAGTAGTCCGCAGGGGAAGAACACTGAAGCTTTCTTT